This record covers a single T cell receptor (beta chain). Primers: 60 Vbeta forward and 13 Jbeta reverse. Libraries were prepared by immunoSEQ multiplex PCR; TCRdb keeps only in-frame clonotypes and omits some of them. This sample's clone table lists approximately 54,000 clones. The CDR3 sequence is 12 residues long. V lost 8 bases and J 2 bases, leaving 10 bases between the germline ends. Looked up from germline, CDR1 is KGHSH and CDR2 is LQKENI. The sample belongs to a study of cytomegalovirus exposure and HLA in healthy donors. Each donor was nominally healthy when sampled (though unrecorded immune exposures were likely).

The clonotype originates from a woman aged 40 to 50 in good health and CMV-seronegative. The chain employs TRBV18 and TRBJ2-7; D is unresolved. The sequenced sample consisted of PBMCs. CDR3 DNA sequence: TGTGCCAGCGGGCCTGGAACCTACGAGCAGTACTTC. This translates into CASGPGTYEQYF.